This TCR beta chain derives from a study of post-analysis software for immune sequencing data. Looking at the study overall: Multiple sclerosis in the patients followed relapsing-remitting, secondary progressive and progressive-relapsing courses. Findings and caveats of the study: Included in a set of a handful of TRBV segments more frequent in patients than controls were TRBV5-6, TRBV5-1 and TRBV20-1.

CDR3 length: 16 amino acids. CDR1 is LGHDT, CDR2 YNNKEL, per germline (reference sequence). Trimming stripped 1 base from V and 3 bases from J, with 16 bases between. Unique molecular identifiers had been added to the TCR beta cDNA libraries. Roughly 450,000 cDNA molecules were recovered from an input of 1 to 10 million T cells. Each CDR3 protein is one row after TCRdb ran MiXCR on the PCR reads. Of roughly 540,000 distinct CDR3 sequences in the sample, 30% to 40% were seen once. On this clonotype: What it binds is not known.

The chain employs TRBV3-1 and TRBJ2-7; perhaps TRBD1 as D (5 bases). The TCR was taken from a girl aged 2-17 years with multiple sclerosis. The sequenced sample consisted of blood. CDR3 region: CASSQGHGQGRYEQYF. As DNA, the CDR3 is TGTGCCAGCAGCCAAGGTCACGGGCAGGGTCGCTACGAGCAGTACTTC.